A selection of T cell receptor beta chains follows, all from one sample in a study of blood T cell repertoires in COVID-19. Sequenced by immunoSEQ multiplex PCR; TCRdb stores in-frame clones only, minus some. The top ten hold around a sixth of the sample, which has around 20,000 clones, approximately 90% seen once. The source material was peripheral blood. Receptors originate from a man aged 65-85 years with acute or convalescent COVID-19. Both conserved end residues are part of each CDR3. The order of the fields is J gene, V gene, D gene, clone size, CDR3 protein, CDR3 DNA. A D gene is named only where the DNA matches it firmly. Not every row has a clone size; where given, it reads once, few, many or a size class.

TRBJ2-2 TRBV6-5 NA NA CASTTGIWNTGELFF TGTGCCAGCACCACCGGGATCTGGAACACCGGGGAGCTGTTTTTT
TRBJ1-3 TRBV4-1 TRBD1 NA CASSQRQGSSGNTIYF TGCGCCAGCAGCCAACGACAGGGTTCCTCTGGAAACACCATATATTTT
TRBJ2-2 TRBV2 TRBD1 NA CASSYTGTGVTGELFF TGTGCCAGCAGTTACACCGGGACAGGGGTGACCGGGGAGCTGTTTTTT
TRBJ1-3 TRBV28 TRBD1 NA CASSLEQGAGLDTIYF TGTGCCAGCAGTTTGGAACAGGGGGCCGGACTGGACACCATATATTTT
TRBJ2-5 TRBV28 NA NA CASSLTQIQETQYF TGTGCCAGCAGCCTTACGCAGATCCAAGAGACCCAGTACTTC
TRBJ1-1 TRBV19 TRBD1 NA CASSTTGANTEAFF TGTGCCAGTAGTACGACAGGGGCGAACACTGAAGCTTTCTTT
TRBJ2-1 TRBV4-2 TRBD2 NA CASSRLVAGYYNEQFF TGTGCCAGCAGCCGCCTCGTAGCGGGCTATTACAATGAGCAGTTCTTC
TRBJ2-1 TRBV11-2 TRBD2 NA CASRRLALDYEQFF TGTGCCAGCAGAAGACTAGCTTTGGATTATGAGCAGTTCTTC
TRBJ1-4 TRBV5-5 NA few CASSLDRATNEKLFF TGTGCCAGCAGCTTGGACAGGGCAACTAATGAAAAACTGTTTTTT
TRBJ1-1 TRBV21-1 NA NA CASRRGGLLNTEAFF TGTGCCAGCCGGCGGGGAGGGCTTTTGAACACTGAAGCTTTCTTT
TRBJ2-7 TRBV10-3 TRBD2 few CAISEGGDRVSEQYF TGTGCCATCAGTGAGGGGGGGGATCGGGTCTCCGAGCAGTACTTC
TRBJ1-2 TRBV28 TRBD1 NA CASSLKPTGDLYGYTF TGTGCCAGCAGTCTGAAACCGACAGGGGATCTTTATGGCTACACCTTC
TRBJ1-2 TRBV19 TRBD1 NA CASTKGALLYGYTF TGTGCCAGTACCAAGGGGGCGCTCCTCTATGGCTACACCTTC
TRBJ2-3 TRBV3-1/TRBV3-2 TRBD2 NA CASSQTSGRVGDTQYF TGTGCCAGCAGTCAGACTAGCGGGAGGGTAGGAGATACGCAGTATTTT
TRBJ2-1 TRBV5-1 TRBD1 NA CASSRGPGTGGKSSYNEQFF TGCGCCAGCAGCCGGGGCCCCGGGACAGGGGGTAAAAGCTCCTACAATGAGCAGTTCTTC
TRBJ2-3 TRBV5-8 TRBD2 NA CASSWRLAGVGADTQYF TGTGCCAGCAGCTGGCGACTAGCGGGAGTCGGCGCAGATACGCAGTATTTT
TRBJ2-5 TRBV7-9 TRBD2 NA CASSLGLADQETQYF TGTGCCAGCAGCTTGGGACTAGCGGACCAAGAGACCCAGTACTTC
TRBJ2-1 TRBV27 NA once CASSFSLNNEQFF TGTGCCAGCAGTTTTAGTCTAAACAATGAGCAGTTCTTC
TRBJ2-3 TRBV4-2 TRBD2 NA CASSRGGGRTSTDTQYF TGTGCCAGCAGCCGCGGGGGTGGACGGACTAGCACAGATACGCAGTATTTT
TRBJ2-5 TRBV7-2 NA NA CASSLEIEATQYF TGTGCCAGCAGCTTAGAGATAGAGGCGACCCAGTACTTC
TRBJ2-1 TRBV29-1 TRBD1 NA CSLGQGFDEQFF TGCAGCTTGGGACAGGGGTTCGATGAGCAGTTCTTC
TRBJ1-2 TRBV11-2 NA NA CASSFDRTSYGYTF TGTGCCAGCAGCTTTGACAGGACCAGCTATGGCTACACCTTC
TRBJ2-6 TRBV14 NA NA CASSQGRKAGANVLTF TGTGCCAGCAGCCAAGGGCGGAAAGCTGGGGCCAACGTCCTGACTTTC
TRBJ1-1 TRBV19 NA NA CASRRDLWTEAFF TGTGCCAGTAGACGGGACTTGTGGACTGAAGCTTTCTTT
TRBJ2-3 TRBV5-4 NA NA CATAVDFSTDTQYF TGTGCCACCGCGGTGGATTTTAGCACAGATACGCAGTATTTT
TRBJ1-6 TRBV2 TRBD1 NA CASSPSTGTASSYNSPLHF TGTGCCAGCTCCCCCTCCACCGGGACAGCTAGTTCCTATAATTCACCCCTCCACTTT
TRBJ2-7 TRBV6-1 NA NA CASIEPGSSYEQYF TGTGCCAGCATCGAACCTGGGAGCTCCTACGAGCAGTACTTC
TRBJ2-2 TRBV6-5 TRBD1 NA CASRSGTGTTGELFF TGTGCCAGCAGGTCCGGGACAGGGACCACCGGGGAGCTGTTTTTT
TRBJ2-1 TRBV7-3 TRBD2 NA CASSPRGAGGDNEQFF TGTGCCAGCAGCCCACGGGGAGCGGGAGGCGACAATGAGCAGTTCTTC
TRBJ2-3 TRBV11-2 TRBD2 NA CASRALAGSEFRDTQYF TGTGCCAGCAGGGCACTAGCGGGAAGTGAATTTCGAGATACGCAGTATTTT
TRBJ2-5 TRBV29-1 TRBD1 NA CSVRDSLQETQYF TGCAGCGTCCGGGACAGCCTCCAAGAGACCCAGTACTTC
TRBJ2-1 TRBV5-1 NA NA CASSLSGMSSYNEQFF TGCGCCAGCAGCTTGAGCGGTATGAGCTCCTACAATGAGCAGTTCTTC
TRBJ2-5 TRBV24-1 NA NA CATSGPPRWTQYF TGTGCCACCAGTGGACCCCCCAGGTGGACCCAGTACTTC
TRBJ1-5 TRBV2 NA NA CASSPGPSGGNQPQHF TGTGCCAGCAGCCCCGGACCTAGCGGGGGCAATCAGCCCCAGCATTTT
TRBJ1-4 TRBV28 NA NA CASSLAHTEKLFF TGTGCCAGCAGTCTAGCACATACGGAAAAACTGTTTTTT
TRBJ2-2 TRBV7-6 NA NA CASSLGAGGVGTGELFF TGTGCCAGCAGCTTAGGGGCAGGAGGGGTCGGCACCGGGGAGCTGTTTTTT
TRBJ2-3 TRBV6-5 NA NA CASSYQGGRTDTQYF TGTGCCAGCAGTTACCAGGGGGGCCGCACAGATACGCAGTATTTT
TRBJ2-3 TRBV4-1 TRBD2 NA CASSQDRASGYPDTQYF TGCGCCAGCAGCCAAGATCGGGCTAGCGGTTATCCAGATACGCAGTATTTT
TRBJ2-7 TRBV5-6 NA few CASSLASRQDSYEQYF TGTGCCAGCAGCTTGGCTTCGCGACAGGACTCCTACGAGCAGTACTTC
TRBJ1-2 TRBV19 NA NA CASSRLQNGYGYTF TGTGCCAGTAGTAGACTACAGAACGGCTATGGCTACACCTTC
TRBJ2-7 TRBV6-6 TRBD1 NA CASSPDREAPWEQYF TGTGCCAGCAGTCCGGACAGGGAGGCGCCGTGGGAGCAGTACTTC
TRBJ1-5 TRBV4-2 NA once CASSQSVVQGSQPQHF TGTGCCAGCAGCCAATCGGTAGTCCAGGGATCCCAGCCCCAGCATTTT
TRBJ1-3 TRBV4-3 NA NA CASSQDIGGSGNTIYF TGCGCCAGCAGCCAAGACATAGGGGGCTCTGGAAACACCATATATTTT
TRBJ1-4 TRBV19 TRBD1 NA CASSKRQGRDEKLFF TGTGCCAGTAGTAAGCGACAGGGGCGAGATGAAAAACTGTTTTTT
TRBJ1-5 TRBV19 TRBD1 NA CASSLGQGDQPQHF TGTGCCAGTAGCCTCGGACAGGGGGATCAGCCCCAGCATTTT
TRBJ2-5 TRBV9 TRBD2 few CPSRGGGGPQETQYF TGTCCCAGCCGCGGCGGGGGGGGGCCCCAAGAGACCCAGTACTTC
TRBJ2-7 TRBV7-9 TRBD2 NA CASSLMGLAGEQYF TGTGCCAGCAGCTTAATGGGACTAGCAGGCGAGCAGTACTTC
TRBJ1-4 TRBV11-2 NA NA CASSPQTGATNEKLFF TGTGCCAGCAGCCCCCAGACGGGGGCAACTAATGAAAAACTGTTTTTT
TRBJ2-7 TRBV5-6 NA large CASSGQGSYEQYF TGTGCCAGCAGCGGGCAGGGGTCCTACGAGCAGTACTTC
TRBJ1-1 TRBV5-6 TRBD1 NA CASSSRDREAFF TGTGCCAGCAGCTCCCGGGACAGGGAAGCTTTCTTT
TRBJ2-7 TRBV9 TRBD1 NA CASSDSTGYEQYF TGTGCCAGCAGTGATTCGACAGGGTACGAGCAGTACTTC
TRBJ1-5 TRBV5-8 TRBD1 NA CASSFGQGDQPQHF TGTGCCAGCAGCTTTGGACAGGGGGATCAGCCCCAGCATTTT